Below, one T cell receptor delta chain is given with its context. This is likely an artifact of a read error, given a far larger clone one base away. The data stem from a study of gamma-delta T cells after stem cell transplantation. V lost 1 base, J lost 1 base, and 16 bases stayed unmatched. Germline V CDR1 and CDR2: GEAIGNYY, EKD. The length of the CDR3 is 19 residues. TCRdb reran clone calling via CATT on the RT-PCR reads. The sample includes about 1,300 delta-chain clones, about 2% of them seen just once. Sample: gamma-delta T cells. The receptor was derived from a human donor. It is not recorded whose cells these are; they may come from a transplant donor. The V gene is TRDV2, the J gene TRDJ1; TRDD3 aligns across 8 bases. The CDR3 loop is CACDTSLLGGTRVTDKLIF. CDR3 coding DNA: TGTGCCTGTGACACGTCTTTACTGGGGGGTACTAGGGTCACCGATAAACTCATCTTT.